Below, 7 T cell receptor beta chains from the same sample are listed, as sequenced in a study of T-cell reconstitution after alpha-beta-depleted transplantation in children. Using unique molecular identifiers, the investigators prepared the TCRbeta library. Via MiXCR, TCRdb re-called the PCR reads, giving one row per CDR3 protein. The repertoire consists of about a million distinct CDR3 sequences, with roughly 31% occurring once and the leading ten covering 28%. Material: PBMCs, mostly from graft donor cells, obtained 360 days after TCRalphabeta/CD19-depleted stem cell transplant. Receptor source: a boy in the first two years of life who had a stem cell transplant for SCID, so the T cells may come from the graft donor.

The chain has TRBV7-2 and TRBJ2-1; D perhaps matches TRBD1 (6 bases). The CDR3 loop spans 13 amino acids. V was trimmed by 4 bases and J by 12 bases, leaving 16 bases between them. Germline loops: CDR1 SGHTA, CDR2 FQGNSA. The CDR3 is CASSSDRGQWQFF. The CDR3 DNA is TGTGCCAGCAGCTCCGACCGCGGACAGTGGCAGTTCTTC.

This clonotype was detected only a few times. The V gene is TRBV12-3 or TRBV12-4, the J gene TRBJ2-1; TRBD1 aligns across 8 bases. V trimming: 4 bases; J trimming: 6 bases; junction bases outside the gene matches: 5. The CDR3 is 14 amino acids. The CDR3 DNA is TGTGCCAGCAGTTGGGACAGGATCATCAATGAGCAGTTCTTC. Encoded protein: CASSWDRIINEQFF.

V usage is TRBV5-1 and J usage is TRBJ2-7; 7 positions agree with TRBD1. Germline values: CDR1 SGHRS, CDR2 YFSETQ. The length of the CDR3 is 13 residues. The trim removed 0 bases at V and 5 bases at J, leaving 2 bases unmatched. The DNA for the CDR3 is TGCGCCAGCAGCTTGGCCAGGGGGAACGAGCAGTACTTC. It yields the protein CASSLARGNEQYF.

This clonotype showed up just once. The rearrangement joins TRBV12-3 or TRBV12-4 to TRBJ1-4, with D perhaps TRBD1 (5 bases). CDR3 length equals 16 residues. V lost 5 bases and J lost 3, with 16 bases in between. CDR3 amino acids: CASSPGTKGPNEKLFF. In nucleotides, the CDR3 is TGTGCCAGCAGTCCCGGAACGAAGGGGCCTAATGAAAAACTGTTTTTT.

CDR3 sequence (DNA): TGTGCCAGCAGCGTAGGGGGCAGGGGGCTGGAGACCCAGTACTTC. Its protein product is CASSVGGRGLETQYF. This chain connects TRBV9 to TRBJ2-5, with TRBD1 matching over 8 bases. The ends lost 0 bases at V and 5 bases at J; junction bases unmatched: 6. The CDR3 is 15 amino acids. Germline values: CDR1 SGDLS, CDR2 YYNGEE.

The chain carries TRBV5-1 and TRBJ2-3; D ambiguous. Germline V gene sequence: CDR1 SGHRS, CDR2 YFSETQ. The CDR3 spans 14 residues. V was trimmed by 0 bases and J by 4 bases, leaving 9 bases between them. The CDR3 region is CASSLEVFPDTQYF. The CDR3 DNA follows: TGCGCCAGCAGCTTGGAAGTTTTTCCAGATACGCAGTATTTT.

This clonotype was observed many times. This chain connects TRBV18 to TRBJ2-1; 10 bases line up with TRBD1. The CDR3 consists of 15 residues. V shed 1 base and J 4 bases; nucleotides not matched to a gene: 1. The germline gives CDR1 KGHSH, CDR2 LQKENI. The CDR3 is CASSPRTGGYNEQFF. The CDR3 DNA is TGTGCCAGCTCACCACGGACAGGGGGATACAATGAGCAGTTCTTC.